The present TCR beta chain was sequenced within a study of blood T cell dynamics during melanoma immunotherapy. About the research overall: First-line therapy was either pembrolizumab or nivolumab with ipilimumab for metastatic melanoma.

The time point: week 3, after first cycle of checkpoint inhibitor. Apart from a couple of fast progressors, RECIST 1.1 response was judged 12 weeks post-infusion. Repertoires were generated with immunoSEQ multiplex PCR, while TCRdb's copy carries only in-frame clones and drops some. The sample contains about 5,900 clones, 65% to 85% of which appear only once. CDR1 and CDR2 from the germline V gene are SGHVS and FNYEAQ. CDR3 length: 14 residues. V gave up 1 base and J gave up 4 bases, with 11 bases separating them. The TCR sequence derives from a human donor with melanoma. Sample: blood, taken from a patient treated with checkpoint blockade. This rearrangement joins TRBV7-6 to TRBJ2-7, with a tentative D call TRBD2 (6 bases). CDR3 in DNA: TGTGCCAGCAGCTTAGAAGCAGGGAGGTACGAGCAGTACTTC. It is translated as CASSLEAGRYEQYF.